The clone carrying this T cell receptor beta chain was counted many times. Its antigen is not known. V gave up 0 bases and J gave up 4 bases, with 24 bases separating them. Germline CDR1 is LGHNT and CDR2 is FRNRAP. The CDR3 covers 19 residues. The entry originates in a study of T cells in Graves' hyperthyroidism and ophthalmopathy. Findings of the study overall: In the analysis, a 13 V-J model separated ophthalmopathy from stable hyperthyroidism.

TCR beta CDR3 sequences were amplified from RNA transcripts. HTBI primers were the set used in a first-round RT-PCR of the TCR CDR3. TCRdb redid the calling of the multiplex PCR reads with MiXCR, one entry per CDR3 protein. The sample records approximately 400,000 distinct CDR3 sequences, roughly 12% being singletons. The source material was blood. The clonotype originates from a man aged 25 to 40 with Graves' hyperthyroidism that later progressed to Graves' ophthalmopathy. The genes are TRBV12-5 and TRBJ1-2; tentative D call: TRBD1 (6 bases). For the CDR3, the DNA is TGTGCTAGTGGTTTGGTCCTTTCTCCGGGACAAGTGGATATCTATGGCTACACCTTC. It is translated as CASGLVLSPGQVDIYGYTF.